Listed here are 10 T cell receptor beta chains from one sample, sequenced in a study of OX40 agonist ivuxolimab in advanced cancers. Profiled with immunoSEQ multiplex PCR; TCRdb holds only in-frame clones, not every one. The table lists tens of thousands of clones, 70% to 90% of them singletons, with around 2% in the top ten. The source material was CD4+ or CD8+ T cells sorted from blood, sampled in a trial of the OX40 agonist ivuxolimab. Source of these receptors: an adult with an advanced solid tumor such as melanoma, head and neck, liver or kidney cancer.

V and J are TRBV6-5 and TRBJ2-2; D is ambiguous. CDR1 MNHEY and CDR2 SVGAGI come from the germline V gene. The V end was cut by 2 bases, the J end by 7 bases, with 11 bases between. The CDR3 extends over 14 amino acids. CDR3 loop: CASSYRTLGGELFF. In DNA, the CDR3 is TGTGCCAGCAGTTACAGGACCCTGGGCGGGGAGCTGTTTTTT.

V and J are TRBV7-2 and TRBJ1-6, with D possibly being TRBD1 (5 bases). Trimming shortened V by 1 base and J by 3 bases, and 13 bases separated the two germline ends. The germline V gene encodes CDR1 SGHTA and CDR2 FQGNSA. The CDR3 is 17 amino acids. The CDR3 loop reads CASSLDGRANYNSPLHF. In nucleotides, the CDR3 is TGTGCCAGCAGCTTAGACGGCAGGGCGAACTATAATTCACCCCTCCACTTT.

The chain carries TRBV6-1 and TRBJ2-7, with unresolved D. V dropped 2 bases and J dropped 5 bases, with 16 bases sitting between them. The CDR3 extends over 15 amino acids. Germline CDR1 and CDR2: MNHNS and SASEGT. The CDR3 region is CASSEKPGWFDEQYF. Here the CDR3 DNA reads TGTGCCAGCAGTGAAAAACCAGGCTGGTTTGACGAGCAGTACTTC.

A few counts support this clone. The chain has TRBV7-9 and TRBJ1-6, with 7 bases that match TRBD1. After removal of 2 bases from V and 5 bases from J, the junction contained 0 bases not matched to a gene. Germline V gene lookup returns CDR1 SEHNR and CDR2 FQNEAQ (reference sequence). The CDR3 contains 14 residues. CDR3 residues: CASSLQGDNSPLHF. Written as DNA, the CDR3 is TGTGCCAGCAGCTTACAGGGGGATAATTCACCCCTCCACTTT.

The chain carries TRBV4-2 and TRBJ2-1; 8 nucleotides align to TRBD2. This CDR3 is 16 amino acids long. Germline V lookup: CDR1 LGHNA, CDR2 YNFKEQ. Losses at the gene ends were 4 bases for V and 0 bases for J; bases not matched to a gene: 5. CDR3 bases: TGTGCCAGCAGCCCTTTAGCGGGAAGCTCCTACAATGAGCAGTTCTTC. Translating gives CASSPLAGSSYNEQFF.

V usage is TRBV11-1 and J usage is TRBJ2-7; 8 bases fit TRBD1. V was clipped by 3 bases and J by 3 bases; unmatched bases: 4. There are 14 residues in the CDR3. Germline CDR1 is SGHAT and CDR2 is FQDESV (reference sequence). The CDR3, as DNA: TGTGCCAGCAGCTTGTGGACAGGGAGCTACGAGCAGTACTTC. Residues: CASSLWTGSYEQYF.

This chain joins TRBV7-9 and TRBJ1-6, with TRBD1 identical over 7 bases. Germline values: CDR1 SEHNR, CDR2 FQNEAQ (reference sequence). This CDR3 has 17 residues. Germline trimming cut 0 bases from V and 8 bases from J; bases unmatched to any gene: 10. The CDR3 DNA sequence: TGTGCCAGCAGCTTAGCGTTTTCAGAGGGGGCTGATTCACCCCTCCACTTT. Its protein product is CASSLAFSEGADSPLHF.

The chain combines TRBV7-6 with TRBJ2-3; D might be TRBD1 or TRBD2, each matching 6 bases. The V end was cut by 5 bases, the J end by 1 base, with 13 bases between. This CDR3 is built from 15 residues. Germline V gene sequence: CDR1 SGHVS, CDR2 FNYEAQ. The CDR3 nucleotides read TGTGCCAGCAGCGGGGGGCGGGGTGGCACAGATACGCAGTATTTT. This gives the protein CASSGGRGGTDTQYF.

The chain uses TRBV9 and TRBJ2-6; TRBD1 might be the D (5 bases). The CDR3 is 15 residues long. Trimming pared 0 bases from V and 2 bases from J, leaving 6 bases between. CDR1 is SGDLS, CDR2 YYNGEE, per germline. The CDR3 DNA reads as TGTGCCAGCAGCGTAGAGGGGACTGGGGCCAACGTCCTGACTTTC. Protein product: CASSVEGTGANVLTF.

The V and J genes are TRBV6-6 and TRBJ2-1; 12 bases agree with TRBD1. J gave up 9 bases and V 6 bases, and 9 bases lay outside the gene matches. This CDR3 is built from 15 residues. The germline V gene encodes CDR1 MNHNY and CDR2 SVGAGI (reference sequence). The CDR3 sequence: CASRTGDRGQGEQFF. The DNA for the CDR3 is TGTGCCAGCAGGACCGGGGACAGGGGGCAAGGTGAGCAGTTCTTC.